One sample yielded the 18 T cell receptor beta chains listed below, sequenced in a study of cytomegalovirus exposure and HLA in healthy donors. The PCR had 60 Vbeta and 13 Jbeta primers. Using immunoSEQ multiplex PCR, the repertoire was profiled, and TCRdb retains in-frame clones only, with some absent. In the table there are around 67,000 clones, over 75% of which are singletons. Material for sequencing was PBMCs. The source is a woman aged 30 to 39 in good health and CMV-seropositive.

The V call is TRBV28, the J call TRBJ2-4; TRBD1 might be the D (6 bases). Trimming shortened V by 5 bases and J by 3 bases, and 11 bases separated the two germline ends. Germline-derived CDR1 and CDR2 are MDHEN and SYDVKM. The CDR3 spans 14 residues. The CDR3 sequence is CASSPGQSKNIQYF. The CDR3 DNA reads TGTGCCAGCAGTCCCGGACAGAGCAAAAACATTCAGTACTTC. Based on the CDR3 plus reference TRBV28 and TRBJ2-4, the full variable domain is DVKVTQSSRYLVKRTGEKVFLECVQDMDHENMFWYRQDPGLGLRLIYFSYDVKMKEKGDIPEGYSVSREKKERFSLILESASTNQTSMYLCASSPGQSKNIQYFGAGTRLSVL.

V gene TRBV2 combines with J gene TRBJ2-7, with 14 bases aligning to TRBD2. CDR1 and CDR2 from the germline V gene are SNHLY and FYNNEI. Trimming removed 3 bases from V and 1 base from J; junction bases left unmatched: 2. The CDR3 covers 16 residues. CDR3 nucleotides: TGTGCCAGCAGTGACCGGACTAGCGGGAGGTCCTACGAGCAGTACTTC. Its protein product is CASSDRTSGRSYEQYF.

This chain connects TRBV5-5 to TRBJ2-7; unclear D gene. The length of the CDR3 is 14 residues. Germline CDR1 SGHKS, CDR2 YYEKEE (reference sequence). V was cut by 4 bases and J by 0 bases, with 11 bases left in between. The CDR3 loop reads CASSPVSTSYEQYF. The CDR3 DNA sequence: TGTGCCAGCAGCCCGGTGTCTACCTCCTACGAGCAGTACTTC.

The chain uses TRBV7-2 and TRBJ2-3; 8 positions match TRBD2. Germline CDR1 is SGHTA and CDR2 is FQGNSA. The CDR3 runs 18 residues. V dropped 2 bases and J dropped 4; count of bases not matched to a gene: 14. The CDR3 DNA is TGTGCCAGCAGCTTAAGAGGGGCTAGCGGGCAGATACCAGATACGCAGTATTTT. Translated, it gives CASSLRGASGQIPDTQYF.

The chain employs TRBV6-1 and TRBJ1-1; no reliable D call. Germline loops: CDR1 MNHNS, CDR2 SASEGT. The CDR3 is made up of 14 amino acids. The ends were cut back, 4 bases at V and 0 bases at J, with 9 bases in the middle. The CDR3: CASSGESLNTEAFF. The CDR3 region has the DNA TGTGCCAGCAGTGGGGAGAGCCTGAACACTGAAGCTTTCTTT.

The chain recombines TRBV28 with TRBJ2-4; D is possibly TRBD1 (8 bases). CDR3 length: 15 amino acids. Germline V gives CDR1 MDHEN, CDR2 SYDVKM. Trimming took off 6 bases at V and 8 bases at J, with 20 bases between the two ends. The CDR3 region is CASRGMDREGDIQYF. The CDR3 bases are TGTGCCAGCAGGGGCATGGACAGGGAGGGGGACATTCAGTACTTC.

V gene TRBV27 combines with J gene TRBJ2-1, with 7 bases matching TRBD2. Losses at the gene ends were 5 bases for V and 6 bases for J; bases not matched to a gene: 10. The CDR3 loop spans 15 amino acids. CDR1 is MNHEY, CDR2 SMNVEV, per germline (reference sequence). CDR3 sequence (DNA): TGTGCCAGCAGTCCTCTAGCGGCTAACCTCAATGAGCAGTTCTTC. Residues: CASSPLAANLNEQFF.

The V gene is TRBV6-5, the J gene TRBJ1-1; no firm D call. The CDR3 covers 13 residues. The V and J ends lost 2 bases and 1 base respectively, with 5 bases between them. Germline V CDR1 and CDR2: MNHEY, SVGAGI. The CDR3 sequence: CASSYAGNTEAFF. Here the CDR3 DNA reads TGTGCCAGCAGTTACGCAGGGAACACTGAAGCTTTCTTT.

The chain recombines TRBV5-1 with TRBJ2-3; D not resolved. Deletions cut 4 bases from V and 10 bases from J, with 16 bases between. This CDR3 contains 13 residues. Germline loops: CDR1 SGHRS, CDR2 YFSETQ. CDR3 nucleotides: TGCGCCAGCAGCACCGAACCTAGTGGTGCGCAGTATTTT. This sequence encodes CASSTEPSGAQYF.

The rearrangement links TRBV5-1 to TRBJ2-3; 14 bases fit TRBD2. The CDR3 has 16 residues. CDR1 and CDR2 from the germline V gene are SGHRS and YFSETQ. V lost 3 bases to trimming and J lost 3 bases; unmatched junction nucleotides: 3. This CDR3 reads CASSSGTSGRTDTQYF. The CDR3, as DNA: TGCGCCAGCAGCTCAGGGACTAGCGGGAGAACAGATACGCAGTATTTT.

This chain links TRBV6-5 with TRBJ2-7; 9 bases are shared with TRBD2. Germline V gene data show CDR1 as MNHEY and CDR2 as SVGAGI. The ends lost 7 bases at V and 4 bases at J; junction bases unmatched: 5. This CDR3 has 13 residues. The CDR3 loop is CASNPLAGYEQYF. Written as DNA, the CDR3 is TGTGCCAGCAACCCTCTAGCGGGATACGAGCAGTACTTC.

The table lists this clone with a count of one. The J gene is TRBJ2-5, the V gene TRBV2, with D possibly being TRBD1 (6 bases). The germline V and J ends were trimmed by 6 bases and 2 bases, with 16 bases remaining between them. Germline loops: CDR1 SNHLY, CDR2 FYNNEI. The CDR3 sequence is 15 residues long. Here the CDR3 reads CASSADRSRQETQYF. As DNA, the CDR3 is TGTGCCAGCAGCGCCGACAGGAGCAGGCAAGAGACCCAGTACTTC.

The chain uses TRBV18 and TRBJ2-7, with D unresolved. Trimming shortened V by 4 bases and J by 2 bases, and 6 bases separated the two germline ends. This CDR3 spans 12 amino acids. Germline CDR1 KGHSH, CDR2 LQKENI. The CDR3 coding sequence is TGTGCCAGCTCACTGCAGGCCTACGAGCAGTACTTC. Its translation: CASSLQAYEQYF.

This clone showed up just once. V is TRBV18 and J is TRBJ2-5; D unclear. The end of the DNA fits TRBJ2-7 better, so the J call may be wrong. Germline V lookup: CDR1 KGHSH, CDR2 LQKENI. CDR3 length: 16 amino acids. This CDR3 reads CASSRTVGRNDYEQYF. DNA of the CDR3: TGTGCCAGCTCACGAACGGTGGGCAGGAACGACTACGAGCAGTACTTC.

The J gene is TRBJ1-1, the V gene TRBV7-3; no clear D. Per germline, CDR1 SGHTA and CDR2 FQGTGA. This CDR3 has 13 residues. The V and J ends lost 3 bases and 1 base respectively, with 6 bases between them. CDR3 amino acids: CASSFSGNTEAFF. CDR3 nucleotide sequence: TGTGCCAGCAGCTTTTCAGGGAACACTGAAGCTTTCTTT.

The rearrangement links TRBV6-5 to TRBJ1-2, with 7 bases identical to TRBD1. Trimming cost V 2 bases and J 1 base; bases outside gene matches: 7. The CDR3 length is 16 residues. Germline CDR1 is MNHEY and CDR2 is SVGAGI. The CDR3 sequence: CASSYASGQFNYGYTF. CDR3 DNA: TGTGCCAGCAGTTACGCATCGGGACAGTTTAACTATGGCTACACCTTC.

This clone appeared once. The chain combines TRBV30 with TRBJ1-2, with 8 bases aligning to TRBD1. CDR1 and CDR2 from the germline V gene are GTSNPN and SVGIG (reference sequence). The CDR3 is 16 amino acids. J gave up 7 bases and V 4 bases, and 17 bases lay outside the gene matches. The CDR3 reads CAWTDLVGQGVRGYTF. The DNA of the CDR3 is TGTGCCTGGACTGATTTAGTTGGACAGGGAGTACGTGGCTACACCTTC.

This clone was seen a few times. In nucleotides, the CDR3 is TGTGCCAGCAGCCGGGCCGTGGGACTAGGAAATGAGCAGTTCTTC. As protein: CASSRAVGLGNEQFF. The V and J genes are TRBV6-1 and TRBJ2-1; 8 positions match TRBD2. The ends lost 6 bases at V and 7 bases at J; junction bases unmatched: 11. Per the germline V gene, CDR1 is MNHNS and CDR2 is SASEGT. CDR3 size: 15 residues.